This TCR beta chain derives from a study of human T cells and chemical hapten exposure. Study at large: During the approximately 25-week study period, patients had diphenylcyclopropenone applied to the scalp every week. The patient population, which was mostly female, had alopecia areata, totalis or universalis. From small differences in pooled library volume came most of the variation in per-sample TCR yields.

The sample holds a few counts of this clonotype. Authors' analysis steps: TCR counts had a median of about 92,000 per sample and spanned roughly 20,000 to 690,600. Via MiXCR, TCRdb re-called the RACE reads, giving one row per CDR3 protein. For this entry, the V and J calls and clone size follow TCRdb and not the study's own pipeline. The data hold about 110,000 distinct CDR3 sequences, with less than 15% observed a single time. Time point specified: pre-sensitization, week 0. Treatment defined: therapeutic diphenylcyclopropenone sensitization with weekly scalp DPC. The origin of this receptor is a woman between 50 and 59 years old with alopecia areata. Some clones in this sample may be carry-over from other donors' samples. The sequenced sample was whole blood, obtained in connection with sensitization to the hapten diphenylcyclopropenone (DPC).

CDR3 sequence: CSAPEQADTQYF. The DNA of the CDR3 is TGCAGTGCTCCGGAACAGGCAGATACGCAGTATTTT. The chain links TRBV20-1 to TRBJ2-3; the D gene is possibly TRBD1 (5 bases). This CDR3 is 12 amino acids long. In germline, CDR1 is DFQATT, CDR2 SNEGSKA (reference sequence). Trimming shortened V by 5 bases and J by 4 bases, and 10 bases separated the two germline ends.